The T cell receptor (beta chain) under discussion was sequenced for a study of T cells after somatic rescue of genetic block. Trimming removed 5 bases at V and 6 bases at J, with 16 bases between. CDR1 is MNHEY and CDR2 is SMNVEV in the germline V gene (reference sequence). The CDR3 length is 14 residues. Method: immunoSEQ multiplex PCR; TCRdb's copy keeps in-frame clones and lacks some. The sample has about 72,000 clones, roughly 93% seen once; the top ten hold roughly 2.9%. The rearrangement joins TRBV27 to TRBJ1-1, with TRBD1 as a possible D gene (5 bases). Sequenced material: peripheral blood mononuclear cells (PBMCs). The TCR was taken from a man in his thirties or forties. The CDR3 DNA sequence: TGTGCCAGCAGTGAAGGGAGGGGCAGTTCTGAAGCTTTCTTT. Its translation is CASSEGRGSSEAFF.